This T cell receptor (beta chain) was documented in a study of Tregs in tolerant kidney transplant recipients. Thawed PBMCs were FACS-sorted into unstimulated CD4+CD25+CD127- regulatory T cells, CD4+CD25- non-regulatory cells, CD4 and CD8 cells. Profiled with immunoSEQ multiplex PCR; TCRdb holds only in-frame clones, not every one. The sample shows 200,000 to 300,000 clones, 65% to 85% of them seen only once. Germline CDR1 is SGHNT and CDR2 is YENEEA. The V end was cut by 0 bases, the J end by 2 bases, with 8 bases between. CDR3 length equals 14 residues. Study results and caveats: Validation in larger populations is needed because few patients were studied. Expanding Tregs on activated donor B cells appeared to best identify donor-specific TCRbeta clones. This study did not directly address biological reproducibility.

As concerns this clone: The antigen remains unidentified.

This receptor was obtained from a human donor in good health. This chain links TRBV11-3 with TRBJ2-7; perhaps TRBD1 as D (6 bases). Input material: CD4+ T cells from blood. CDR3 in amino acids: CASSLEDSTYEQYF. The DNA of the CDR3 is TGTGCCAGCAGCTTAGAGGACAGCACCTACGAGCAGTACTTC.